These T cell receptor beta chains were read from a single sample in a study of cytomegalovirus exposure and HLA in healthy donors. This table comes from immunoSEQ multiplex PCR, and its TCRdb copy is limited to in-frame clones, with some not included. The table includes 65,000 to 85,000 clones, roughly 80% detected once. The sequencing input was PBMCs. The receptors were sampled from a woman in her forties in good health and CMV-seropositive. CDR3s include the opening cysteine and the closing phenylalanine or tryptophan. The D gene is left open where the match is weak. Clone size is given for some rows only: seen once, a few or many times, or a class if the clone is expanded.

cdr3_nt cdr3_aa d_call clone_size j_call v_call
TGTGCCAGTAGTATTAGCTCCTACAATGAGCAGTTCTTC CASSISSYNEQFF - - TRBJ2-1 TRBV19
TGTGCCAGCAGTCCAACAGGCCTCATGAACACTGAAGCTTTCTTT CASSPTGLMNTEAFF - - TRBJ1-1 TRBV9
TGCGCCAGCAGCTTGGGTCAGGGGACTCAGCCCCAGCATTTT CASSLGQGTQPQHF - few TRBJ1-5 TRBV5-1
TGTGCCAGCAGCGGCAGCTCGGGAGAGACCCAGTACTTC CASSGSSGETQYF - - TRBJ2-5 TRBV7-2
TGTGCCAGTATCGATCAGGGGGGTAGATCCGGGGAGCTGTTTTTT CASIDQGGRSGELFF - few TRBJ2-2 TRBV19
TGTGCCAGCAGTGGGGCAGGGAACTATGGCTACACCTTC CASSGAGNYGYTF - many TRBJ1-2 TRBV25-1
TGTGCCACTGCGGCAGGGGACGGCTTCTATGGCTACACCTTC CATAAGDGFYGYTF - - TRBJ1-2 TRBV6-1
TGTGCCAGCAGTTTATTCTCCCGACAGGCCTCCGAGCAGTACTTC CASSLFSRQASEQYF - - TRBJ2-7 TRBV28
TGTGCCAGTAGTACGTCGGCGGTCAGACAAGAGACCCAGTACTTC CASSTSAVRQETQYF - once TRBJ2-5 TRBV19
TGTGCCAGCAGCCCCCCGTCAGTTCTAGCGGGATCAGGGGAGACCCAGTACTTC CASSPPSVLAGSGETQYF TRBD2 - TRBJ2-5 TRBV28
TGCGCCAGCAGCTTGCCTAGCGGGAATGAGCAGTTCTTC CASSLPSGNEQFF TRBD2 - TRBJ2-1 TRBV5-1
TGTGCCAGCAGTGAAGAGCCACCTCTAACTAGCACAGATACGCAGTATTTT CASSEEPPLTSTDTQYF - - TRBJ2-3 TRBV25-1
TGTGCCAGCAGCCTGCCGGGCACAACCGGACTAGCGAAAAACACAGATACGCAGTATTTT CASSLPGTTGLAKNTDTQYF TRBD2 - TRBJ2-3 TRBV5-4
TGTGCCAGCAGCCCCGGGACTACCCTTGTATCCCAGTACTTC CASSPGTTLVSQYF TRBD2 once TRBJ2-5 TRBV7-6
TGTGCCTGGAGTTTAATTGCGGTACGCACAGATACGCAGTATTTT CAWSLIAVRTDTQYF - - TRBJ2-3 TRBV30
TGTGCCAGCAGCGCAAATGCAGGGAACACTGAAGCTTTCTTT CASSANAGNTEAFF - - TRBJ1-1 TRBV7-9
TGTGCCAGAAGCATCCCCGGGACTAGCGGGAGGTCCTACGAGCAGTACTTC CARSIPGTSGRSYEQYF TRBD2 - TRBJ2-7 TRBV5-3
TGTGCCAGCAAGGACTACAACTATGGCTACACCTTC CASKDYNYGYTF - - TRBJ1-2 TRBV6-5
TGTGCCAGTAGGTCCTTGACTGTAACTAATGAAAAACTGTTTTTT CASRSLTVTNEKLFF - - TRBJ1-4 TRBV19
TGTGCCAGCAGCACCGTAGGCTGGGGAGGTAATGAGCAGTTCTTC CASSTVGWGGNEQFF - - TRBJ2-1 TRBV28
TGTGCCAGCAGCCTAACTTTGTACGAGCAGTACTTC CASSLTLYEQYF - - TRBJ2-7 TRBV14
TGCAGCCTTGGACAGAGTCAAGAGACCCAGTACTTC CSLGQSQETQYF - once TRBJ2-5 TRBV29-1
TGTGCCAGCAGTGAACAGTCCTACGAGCAGTACTTC CASSEQSYEQYF - - TRBJ2-7 TRBV6-1
TGTGCCAGCAGCGTAGGTTCGGGAGGGGGGGCGGAGGCTTTCTTT CASSVGSGGGAEAFF - - TRBJ1-1 TRBV9
TGTGCCAGTTCCGGGACAGGGGCTCGCGAGCAGTACTTC CASSGTGAREQYF TRBD1 - TRBJ2-7 TRBV27
TGTGCCAGCAGTTTCGCGCGGGAGTCTAAGGAGACCCAGTACTTC CASSFARESKETQYF TRBD2 - TRBJ2-5 TRBV28
TGTGCCAGCAGTTATACAGGGGGAGGGCAGTTCGAAAAACTGTTTTTT CASSYTGGGQFEKLFF TRBD1 once TRBJ1-4 TRBV28
TGTGCCAGCAGGGGACAGGGGACTTGGAACACTGAAGCTTTCTTT CASRGQGTWNTEAFF TRBD1 once TRBJ1-1 TRBV2
TGTGCCACCAGCAGTGAGGGAGCCTCCTACGAGCAGTACTTC CATSSEGASYEQYF - - TRBJ2-7 TRBV15
TGTGCCAGCAGTGAGCTACCATCAGGCTTCTATGGCTACACCTTC CASSELPSGFYGYTF - - TRBJ1-2 TRBV6-1
TGTGCCTGCCGAAGACAGGGGATCGGGGAGCTGTTTTTT CACRRQGIGELFF TRBD1 - TRBJ2-2 TRBV30
TGTGCCAGCAGTGACACGACAGGAGGCTACACCTTC CASSDTTGGYTF - - TRBJ1-2 TRBV6-5
TGCAGCGTTGAGGGGACTGAAACCGGGGAGCTGTTTTTT CSVEGTETGELFF - - TRBJ2-2 TRBV29-1
TGCGCCAGCAGCATTCAGGGGCTGGTATCTGGAAACACCATATATTTT CASSIQGLVSGNTIYF - - TRBJ1-3 TRBV5-1
TGTGCCAGCAGCTTAGCCAGGGAAGGTGGCGAGCAGTACTTC CASSLAREGGEQYF - - TRBJ2-7 TRBV7-9
TGTGCCTGGAGTGACGGTCGGGAAAAACTGTTTTTT CAWSDGREKLFF - once TRBJ1-4 TRBV30
TGTGCCTGGAGCGGAGATACAGGGGGCGATCAGCCCCAGCATTTT CAWSGDTGGDQPQHF TRBD1 - TRBJ1-5 TRBV30
TGTGCCTGGAGTGTTCGGACGGGGGGGGAAAAACTGTTTTTT CAWSVRTGGEKLFF - - TRBJ1-4 TRBV30
TGTGCCACCTGCCCAGGGCACACCGGGGAGCTGTTTTTT CATCPGHTGELFF - - TRBJ2-2 TRBV15
TGCGCCAGCAGCCAGCCGGGCCGGACTAGCGGAGCCTACGAGCAGTACTTC CASSQPGRTSGAYEQYF TRBD2 - TRBJ2-7 TRBV4-1
TGTGCCTGGGCGGTCCGCGGGGGGGCAGGAGAGACCCAGTACTTC CAWAVRGGAGETQYF TRBD2 - TRBJ2-5 TRBV30
TGTGCCAGCCTCCAGGGGAGCGGCTATGGCTACACCTTC CASLQGSGYGYTF - - TRBJ1-2 TRBV6-1
TGTGCCATCAGTGGTACAAGACCCGGGTGGAATCAGCCCCAGCATTTT CAISGTRPGWNQPQHF - - TRBJ1-5 TRBV10-3
TGCGCCAGCAGCTGGACTAGCGGCAGCTCCTACGAGCAGTACTTC CASSWTSGSSYEQYF TRBD2 - TRBJ2-7 TRBV5-1
TGTGCCAGCAGCCGGACTAGCGGTAGCACAGATACGCAGTATTTT CASSRTSGSTDTQYF TRBD2 - TRBJ2-3 TRBV13
TGTGCCAGCAGTCGACAGAGAACTAACTATGGCTACACCTTC CASSRQRTNYGYTF - - TRBJ1-2 TRBV6-5
TGTGCCAGTAGTGCCGACAGGGCCCACGAGCAGTACTTC CASSADRAHEQYF TRBD1 - TRBJ2-7 TRBV19
TGTGCCAGCTCTCCAGGGGAGGGCGCTTCCTACGAGCAGTACTTC CASSPGEGASYEQYF - few TRBJ2-7 TRBV2
TGTGCCAGTCGGGACAGGGAGAGCTCCTATAATTCACCCCTCCACTTT CASRDRESSYNSPLHF TRBD1 - TRBJ1-6 TRBV19
TGTGCCAGCAGCTTAGGGCAGGGGAAAGTTTACCCTGAAGCTTTCTTT CASSLGQGKVYPEAFF - - TRBJ1-1 TRBV7-9
TGTGCCAGCAGTTCCCCCTACCGACTAGCGGACACAGATACGCAGTATTTT CASSSPYRLADTDTQYF TRBD2 few TRBJ2-3 TRBV28
TGTGCCAGCAGCGGACGGACAGGTACCAATCAGCCCCAGCATTTT CASSGRTGTNQPQHF TRBD1 - TRBJ1-5 TRBV7-9
TGCGCCAGCAGCCAAGGAACTAGCGGGGTTCTAGGCAATGAGCAGTTCTTC CASSQGTSGVLGNEQFF TRBD2 - TRBJ2-1 TRBV4-1